The rows below give T cell receptor beta chains drawn from one sample of a study of beta chain features in type 1 diabetes. Measured with immunoSEQ multiplex PCR; TCRdb has only the in-frame clones, and not every one. The repertoire holds over 100,000 clones, less than 40% seen once, with roughly 0.059% in the top ten. The sample comprised stem cell memory CD4+ T cells from blood. The receptors come from a woman under 30 in good health. Both conserved end residues are part of each CDR3. Fields, in order: clone size, D gene, V gene, J gene, CDR3 protein, CDR3 DNA. A D gene is named only where the DNA matches it firmly. Only some rows state a clone size, as once, few, many or a class for expanded clones.

size: -
D: -
V: TRBV19
J: TRBJ2-6
CDR3: CASSTRWSGANVLTF
DNA: TGTGCCAGTAGCACTCGGTGGTCTGGGGCCAACGTCCTGACTTTC

size: -
D: TRBD1
V: TRBV18
J: TRBJ1-1
CDR3: CASSGGQGGTEAFF
DNA: TGTGCCAGCTCAGGCGGACAGGGTGGGACTGAAGCTTTCTTT

size: few
D: TRBD2
V: TRBV5-1
J: TRBJ2-7
CDR3: CASSLQPGLVVEQYF
DNA: TGCGCCAGCAGCTTGCAACCGGGACTAGTAGTCGAGCAGTACTTC

size: -
D: TRBD1
V: TRBV19
J: TRBJ1-5
CDR3: CASSIGTGGVQPQHF
DNA: TGTGCCAGTAGTATCGGGACAGGGGGGGTCCAGCCCCAGCATTTT

size: -
D: -
V: TRBV9
J: TRBJ2-2
CDR3: CASSVGLGAYTNTGELFF
DNA: TGTGCCAGCAGCGTAGGATTGGGGGCGTATACGAACACCGGGGAGCTGTTTTTT

size: many
D: TRBD2
V: TRBV29-1
J: TRBJ2-4
CDR3: CSVEEPGRNIQYF
DNA: TGCAGCGTTGAAGAACCCGGGAGGAACATTCAGTACTTC

size: few
D: -
V: TRBV4-3
J: TRBJ1-5
CDR3: CASSQDITVNQPQHF
DNA: TGCGCCAGCAGCCAAGATATAACAGTCAATCAGCCCCAGCATTTT

size: few
D: -
V: TRBV5-1
J: TRBJ1-1
CDR3: CASSLAGEAFF
DNA: TGCGCCAGCAGCTTGGCAGGGGAAGCTTTCTTT

size: -
D: -
V: TRBV19
J: TRBJ2-4
CDR3: CASSRREWDNIQYF
DNA: TGTGCCAGTAGTCGACGGGAGTGGGATAACATTCAGTACTTC

size: -
D: -
V: TRBV7-9
J: TRBJ2-2
CDR3: CASSLIRDTGELFF
DNA: TGTGCCAGCAGCTTAATCCGGGACACCGGGGAGCTGTTTTTT

size: -
D: TRBD1
V: TRBV5-4
J: TRBJ2-7
CDR3: CASSPSAGQEYYEQYF
DNA: TGTGCCAGCAGCCCTAGCGCGGGACAGGAGTACTACGAGCAGTACTTC

size: -
D: TRBD2
V: TRBV28
J: TRBJ2-7
CDR3: CASRGSGRAPYEQYF
DNA: TGTGCCAGCAGGGGTAGCGGGAGGGCCCCCTACGAGCAGTACTTC

size: -
D: -
V: TRBV7-9
J: TRBJ1-1
CDR3: CASREQGGPEAFF
DNA: TGTGCCAGCAGAGAACAGGGTGGGCCTGAAGCTTTCTTT

size: -
D: -
V: TRBV28
J: TRBJ1-2
CDR3: CASGGHFPNYGYTF
DNA: TGTGCCAGCGGAGGGCACTTCCCTAACTATGGCTACACCTTC

size: -
D: -
V: TRBV11-3
J: TRBJ2-1
CDR3: CASSQGVGSYNEQFF
DNA: TGTGCCAGCAGCCAAGGGGTCGGATCCTACAATGAGCAGTTCTTC

size: once
D: TRBD2
V: TRBV7-2
J: TRBJ2-3
CDR3: CASSFSGTSGSDTQYF
DNA: TGTGCCAGCAGCTTCTCCGGGACTAGCGGTTCCGATACGCAGTATTTT

size: -
D: TRBD2
V: TRBV15
J: TRBJ2-7
CDR3: CATSRDMREWYF
DNA: TGTGCCACCAGCAGAGATATGCGGGAGTGGTACTTC

size: few
D: TRBD1
V: TRBV19
J: TRBJ1-5
CDR3: CASSMAGGFQPQHF
DNA: TGTGCCAGTAGTATGGCAGGGGGCTTTCAGCCCCAGCATTTT

size: -
D: -
V: TRBV7-2
J: TRBJ2-5
CDR3: CASSSSGAGETQYF
DNA: TGTGCCAGCAGTTCCAGCGGAGCGGGAGAGACCCAGTACTTC

size: -
D: TRBD1
V: TRBV7-9
J: TRBJ1-5
CDR3: CASSLAFRGANQPQHF
DNA: TGTGCCAGCAGCTTAGCCTTCAGGGGGGCCAATCAGCCCCAGCATTTT